These T cell receptor beta chains were read from a single sample in a study of blood T cell repertoires in COVID-19. TCRdb's copy holds only in-frame clones and misses some; the assay was immunoSEQ multiplex PCR. The sample gives 130,000 or so clones, 88% of which show up once; roughly 2.5% is in the top ten. Source material: peripheral blood. The receptors were gathered from a human donor with COVID-19, enrolled during active disease. The donor label of this sample is uncertain. Both conserved end residues are part of each CDR3. D genes are given only for firm matches. Expanded clones are given a class, and other clones once, few, many or no size at all.

TRBD1	TRBV19	.	TRBJ2-7	TGTGCCAGTAGCTCGACAGGGTCAGCCTACGAGCAGTACTTC	CASSSTGSAYEQYF
TRBD1	TRBV28	few	TRBJ1-6	TGTGCCAGCAGTACCAACTCCGGGACAGGCTCACCCCTCCACTTT	CASSTNSGTGSPLHF
TRBD2	TRBV27	once	TRBJ2-1	TGTGCCAGCCGGACTAGCGGGAGGCCTTGGGACAATGAGCAGTTCTTC	CASRTSGRPWDNEQFF
TRBD1	TRBV19	once	TRBJ1-2	TGTGCCAGTAGTATGGGGCGGGACAGGTATGGCTACACCTTC	CASSMGRDRYGYTF
.	TRBV4-1	few	TRBJ1-4	TGCGCCAGCAGCCAAGAGGCGGCAGGGAGGGTGGAAAAACTGTTTTTT	CASSQEAAGRVEKLFF
.	TRBV29-1	.	TRBJ1-4	TGCAGCGTTGATCAGCGGGCAACTAATGAAAAACTGTTTTTT	CSVDQRATNEKLFF
TRBD2	TRBV5-1	.	TRBJ2-1	TGCGCCAGCAGCTTGCAGCGGGGGGGCCCGCATGAGCAGTTCTTC	CASSLQRGGPHEQFF
TRBD1	TRBV15	.	TRBJ2-7	TGTGCCACCAGCAGAGCGGCCGGACAGGGGGCCAGCGAGCAGTACTTC	CATSRAAGQGASEQYF
.	TRBV28	.	TRBJ2-7	TGTGCCACGGGCAGGGGCCGTTTAGAGTCCTACGAGCAGTACTTC	CATGRGRLESYEQYF
.	TRBV28	.	TRBJ2-7	TGTGCCAGTTTAGGGGGGGGGCCGACCTACGAGCAGTACTTC	CASLGGGPTYEQYF
TRBD2	TRBV29-1	.	TRBJ2-2	TGCAGCGTTGGGCTAGCGGGGGGGATGCCGAACACCGGGGAGCTGTTTTTT	CSVGLAGGMPNTGELFF
.	TRBV5-4	.	TRBJ1-2	TGTGCCAGCAGCTTGAGAGACAGGAGACACTATGGCTACACCTTC	CASSLRDRRHYGYTF
.	TRBV6-5	.	TRBJ1-1	TGTGCCAGCAAGCCGGGGGGGTGGTACACTGAAGCTTTCTTT	CASKPGGWYTEAFF
TRBD1	TRBV30	few	TRBJ1-3	TGTGCCTGGAGTTCCGGGACAGTAGGAAACACCATATATTTT	CAWSSGTVGNTIYF
.	TRBV9	.	TRBJ1-3	TGTGCCAGCAGCGTATGGAGCGGAGAAACTGGAAACACCATATATTTT	CASSVWSGETGNTIYF
.	TRBV13	.	TRBJ1-1	TGTCCCCGCAGCTTAGGGGGACCGGGGGGGACTGAAGCTTTCTTT	CPRSLGGPGGTEAFF
.	TRBV25-1	.	TRBJ2-3	TGTGCCAGCAGTGTAGACTATTATCTCACAGATACGCAGTATTTT	CASSVDYYLTDTQYF
.	TRBV21-1	.	TRBJ2-3	TGTGCCAGCCCCTACACAGATACGCAGTATTTT	CASPYTDTQYF
.	TRBV3-1/TRBV3-2	.	TRBJ2-7	TGTGCCAGCAGCCAAGGGGCCAATACCTACGAGCAGTACTTC	CASSQGANTYEQYF
TRBD1	TRBV5-6	.	TRBJ1-4	TGTGCCAGCAGCTTGATGGCCGGGACAGGGGTTGAAAAACTGTTTTTT	CASSLMAGTGVEKLFF
TRBD2	TRBV11-3	.	TRBJ2-7	TGTGCCAGCTCCTCGTCACCTAGCGGGAGGGCCTACGAGCAGTACTTC	CASSSSPSGRAYEQYF
TRBD1	TRBV5-1	.	TRBJ1-1	TGCGCCAGCAACGCCGGGGACAGGGGGAGCACTGAAGCTTTCTTT	CASNAGDRGSTEAFF
.	TRBV5-6	.	TRBJ1-4	TGTGCCAGCAGCCCTAACTTACGAGAAAAACTGTTTTTT	CASSPNLREKLFF
TRBD1	TRBV29-1	once	TRBJ2-1	TGCAGCGCCTCGGGACAGGGGGACGGGGAGCAGTTCTTC	CSASGQGDGEQFF
.	TRBV9	.	TRBJ1-4	TGTGCCAGCAGCGCCGGGCCTCCAGGGCCGGGTGAAAAACTGTTTTTT	CASSAGPPGPGEKLFF
TRBD1	TRBV19	.	TRBJ1-1	TGTGCCAGTGCAGGGGGCCTGAGGGCTTTCTTT	CASAGGLRAFF
TRBD1	TRBV2	.	TRBJ2-7	TGTGCCAGCAGTGAGAGGTCTTCCGGGACAGAGAGCTCCTACGAGCAGTACTTC	CASSERSSGTESSYEQYF
TRBD2	TRBV3-1/TRBV3-2	once	TRBJ2-1	TGTGCCAGCAGCCAACATAGCGGGAGAGCCTACAATGAGCAGTTCTTC	CASSQHSGRAYNEQFF
.	TRBV9	.	TRBJ1-2	TGTGCCAGCAGCGTAGGATGGCTTGGCAGTAACTATGGCTACACCTTC	CASSVGWLGSNYGYTF
TRBD1	TRBV7-9	.	TRBJ2-7	TGTGCCAGCAGCTTTGGGGACAGGGGCTACGAGCAGTACTTC	CASSFGDRGYEQYF
TRBD1	TRBV9	.	TRBJ2-7	TGTGCCAGCAGCGTAGAAGGGACAGGATCCTACGAGCAGTACTTC	CASSVEGTGSYEQYF
.	TRBV10-1	.	TRBJ2-2	TGCGCCAGCAGTGAGTCTTATTGGGAGCTGTTTTTT	CASSESYWELFF
.	TRBV25-1	.	TRBJ1-2	TGTGCCAGCAGTGAATCGGGGGACTATGGCTACACCTTC	CASSESGDYGYTF
TRBD2	TRBV25-1	.	TRBJ2-4	TGTGCCAGCAGATCGGGACTAGCGGGGAAAGTCATTCAGTACTTC	CASRSGLAGKVIQYF
.	TRBV11-2	.	TRBJ1-2	TGTGCCAGCAGCTTAGATGCGATCCCGATCTATGGCTACACCTTC	CASSLDAIPIYGYTF
.	TRBV6-5	.	TRBJ1-1	TGTGCCAGCAAGCGGGGAGTGGGCACTGAAGCTTTCTTT	CASKRGVGTEAFF
TRBD1	TRBV6-5	.	TRBJ2-2	TGTGCCAGCAGTTCTAACAGGGGGCCCGGGGAGCTGTTTTTT	CASSSNRGPGELFF
.	TRBV7-7	.	TRBJ1-1	TGTGCCAGCAGCTCCCTGATAGGGGGGAACACTGAAGCTTTCTTT	CASSSLIGGNTEAFF
.	TRBV10-2	.	TRBJ1-5	TGCGCCAGCAGTGAATCGGGGATCCTCGATCAGCCCCAGCATTTT	CASSESGILDQPQHF
TRBD2	TRBV7-3	few	TRBJ2-3	TGTGCCAGCAGCATAGCCTCGGGAGGGACAGATACGCAGTATTTT	CASSIASGGTDTQYF
TRBD1	TRBV6-5	once	TRBJ2-3	TGTGCCGGCGACAGGGGAGTGGAGACAGATACGCAGTATTTT	CAGDRGVETDTQYF
TRBD1	TRBV19	.	TRBJ1-6	TGTGCCAACAACAGGGGGCAGGATTCACCCCTCCACTTT	CANNRGQDSPLHF
TRBD2	TRBV10-3	.	TRBJ2-3	TGTGCCATCAGCCCCGGGGTAGCGGGGGGGCGGGATACGCAGTATTTT	CAISPGVAGGRDTQYF
TRBD2	TRBV7-9	.	TRBJ2-1	TGTGCCAGCAGCCGAAGCGGGGGCCACAATGAGCAGTTCTTC	CASSRSGGHNEQFF
.	TRBV10-3	.	TRBJ2-2	TGTGCCATTGGGTCCAGGGGCGGAAGGGGTATCACCGGGGAGCTGTTTTTT	CAIGSRGGRGITGELFF
TRBD2	TRBV15	.	TRBJ2-1	TGTGCCACCAGCAGAGTAGCGGGGGGATCCTACAATGAGCAGTTCTTC	CATSRVAGGSYNEQFF
TRBD1	TRBV5-1	.	TRBJ2-1	TGCGCCAGCAGCTCGGGGACAGGGGGATCTTACAATGAGCAGTTCTTC	CASSSGTGGSYNEQFF
.	TRBV18	.	TRBJ1-6	TGTGCCAGCTCACCACGAGCAGGGGATTCCTATAATTCACCCCTCCACTTT	CASSPRAGDSYNSPLHF
.	TRBV10-3	.	TRBJ2-1	TGTGCCATCAGTGAATGGAAACAGGTGCTTGTATCCCCCAATCCGGGTGAGCAGTTCTTC	CAISEWKQVLVSPNPGEQFF
.	TRBV27	.	TRBJ2-5	TGTGCCAGCAGTGCGACCGGGTGGGAGACCCAGTACTTC	CASSATGWETQYF
TRBD1	TRBV7-3	.	TRBJ1-2	TGTGCCAGCAGCTCCAACAGGGGGCACGGCTACACCTTC	CASSSNRGHGYTF
.	TRBV19	.	TRBJ2-1	TGTGCCAGTAGTATCCCCGGTGGTCCCAACAATGAGCAGTTCTTC	CASSIPGGPNNEQFF
TRBD1	TRBV24-1	.	TRBJ1-2	TGTGCCACCAGTCAACAGGGGGATGGCTACACCTTC	CATSQQGDGYTF